The subject of this entry is one T cell receptor (beta chain). What it binds is unknown. The TCR beta libraries were generated through quantitative 5'-RACE incorporating molecular barcodes. From the 5' RACE reads, TCRdb called clonotypes with MiXCR, one entry per CDR3 protein. The sample shows about 250,000 distinct CDR3 sequences, 20% to 30% of them seen only once. The record originates from a study of CD8 T cells in ankylosing spondylitis. Whole-study findings and limits: Reported data indicate significant enrichment of disease-linked clones within matched ankylosing spondylitis synovial fluid. Several highly homologous variants made up a TCR beta motif, and this motif appeared characteristic of ankylosing spondylitis blood. Both synovial fluid and blood in reactive arthritis had previously been reported to carry some motif variants.

The clonotype comes from a male donor with ankylosing spondylitis or in good health (not recorded which). The material sequenced was blood, either unsorted or a sorted T cell fraction (not recorded which).

CDR3 DNA sequence: TGTGCCAGCAGTAAGGGAGGCACAGGGGAGACTGAAGCTTTCTTT. Its translation is CASSKGGTGETEAFF. The chain has TRBV2 and TRBJ1-1, with 7 bases lining up with TRBD1. Germline V gives CDR1 SNHLY, CDR2 FYNNEI. The V segment lost 5 bases and the J segment 5 bases; nucleotides outside the gene matches: 11. CDR3 length: 15 residues.